This T cell receptor (beta chain) was found in a study of technical replicates of blood from several donors. The V gene lost 5 bases and the J gene lost 1 base, with 9 bases spanning the gap. Germline CDR1 is SEHNR and CDR2 is FQNEAQ (reference sequence). This CDR3 region has 14 residues. The method was immunoSEQ multiplex PCR; TCRdb's version includes in-frame clones alone and lacks a portion of them. Here the sample spans 45,000 to 60,000 clones, roughly 94% being singletons. The source material was PBMCs. The gene calls are TRBV7-9 and TRBJ1-5, with D tentatively TRBD1 (5 bases). The origin of this receptor is a human donor in good health. Some clones in this sample may be carry-over from other donors' samples. CDR3 nucleotide sequence: TGTGCCAGCAGCCCCGGGGGAAGCAATCAGCCCCAGCATTTT. It codes for CASSPGGSNQPQHF. Full variable domain (rest looked up from reference TRBV7-9 and TRBJ1-5): DTGVSQNPRHKITKRGQNVTFRCDPISEHNRLYWYRQTLGQGPEFLTYFQNEAQLEKSRLLSDRFSAERPKGSFSTLEIQRTEQGDSAMYLCASSPGGSNQPQHFGDGTRLSIL.